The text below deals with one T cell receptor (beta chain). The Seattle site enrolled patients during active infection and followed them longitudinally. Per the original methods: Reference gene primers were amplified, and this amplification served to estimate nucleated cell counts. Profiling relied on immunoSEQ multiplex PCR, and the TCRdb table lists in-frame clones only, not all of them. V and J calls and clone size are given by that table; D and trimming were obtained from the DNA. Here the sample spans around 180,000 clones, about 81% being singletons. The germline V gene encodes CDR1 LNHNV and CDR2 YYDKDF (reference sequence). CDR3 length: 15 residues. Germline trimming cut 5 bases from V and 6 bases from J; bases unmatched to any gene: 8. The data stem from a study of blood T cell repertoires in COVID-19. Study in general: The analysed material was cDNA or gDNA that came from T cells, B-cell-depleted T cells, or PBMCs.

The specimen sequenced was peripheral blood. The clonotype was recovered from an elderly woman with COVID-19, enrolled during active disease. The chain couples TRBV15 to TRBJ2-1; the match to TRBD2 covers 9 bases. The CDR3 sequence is CATSGGLAGRNEQFF. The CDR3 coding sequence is TGTGCCACCAGCGGGGGGCTAGCGGGACGCAATGAGCAGTTCTTC.